The 27 T cell receptor beta chains in this list originate from one sample, sequenced in a study of blood T cell repertoires in COVID-19. The method was immunoSEQ multiplex PCR; TCRdb's version includes in-frame clones alone and lacks a portion of them. The sample shows roughly 60,000 clones, 84% of them seen only once. Specimen: peripheral blood. The receptors shown here come from a woman aged 60-75 years with acute or convalescent COVID-19.

This chain joins TRBV3-1 (or the pseudogene TRBV3-2) and TRBJ2-3, with 7 bases matching TRBD1. With V trimmed by 1 base and J by 4 bases, 5 bases remained unmatched. Per germline, CDR1 LGHDT and CDR2 YNNKEL (reference sequence). CDR3 length: 15 amino acids. The CDR3 reads CASSQGGTGADTQYF. DNA for the CDR3: TGTGCCAGCAGCCAAGGGGGAACAGGGGCAGATACGCAGTATTTT.

The J gene is TRBJ1-2, the V gene TRBV6-2 or TRBV6-3; a possible D gene is TRBD1 (6 bases). The CDR3 runs to 11 residues. Trimming removed 4 bases at V and 9 bases at J, with 9 bases between. In germline, CDR1 is MNHEY, CDR2 SVGEGT. This chain's CDR3 is CASSFRGSYTF. The CDR3 bases are TGTGCCAGCAGTTTCAGGGGAAGCTACACCTTC.

The chain links TRBV5-5 to TRBJ2-1; the match to TRBD1 covers 8 bases. This CDR3 contains 15 residues. The germline V gene has CDR1 SGHKS and CDR2 YYEKEE (reference sequence). Germline trimming cut 5 bases from V and 4 bases from J; bases unmatched to any gene: 8. In DNA form, the CDR3 reads TGTGCCAGCAGTCCCGGGACAGGAATATACAATGAGCAGTTCTTC. It codes for CASSPGTGIYNEQFF. Full variable domain (outside the CDR3, taken from reference TRBV5-5 and TRBJ2-1): DAGVTQSPTHLIKTRGQQVTLRCSPISGHKSVSWYQQVLGQGPQFIFQYYEKEERGRGNFPDRFSARQFPNYSSELNVNALLLGDSALYLCASSPGTGIYNEQFFGPGTRLTVL.

J is TRBJ2-7 and V is TRBV10-3; D not resolved. Trimming shortened V by 0 bases and J by 3 bases, and 3 bases separated the two germline ends. The germline gives CDR1 ENHRY, CDR2 SYGVKD. The CDR3 loop spans 12 amino acids. The CDR3 DNA sequence: TGTGCCATCAGTGAGTCCGGCTACGAGCAGTACTTC. Protein product: CAISESGYEQYF.

V usage is TRBV2 and J usage is TRBJ1-5, with D possibly TRBD1 on 6 matching bases. V shed 7 bases and J shed 3 bases, with 10 bases lying between them. The CDR3 has 13 amino acids. The germline gives CDR1 SNHLY, CDR2 FYNNEI. The CDR3 reads CASKTGFNQPQHF. The CDR3, as DNA: TGTGCCAGCAAAACAGGGTTCAATCAGCCCCAGCATTTT.

This chain joins TRBV4-1 and TRBJ1-5; the D gene is possibly TRBD1 (5 bases). V was pared by 2 bases and J by 7 bases, with 9 bases between. Looked up from germline, CDR1 is MGHRA and CDR2 is YSYEKL. This CDR3 has 13 amino acids. DNA of the CDR3: TGCGCCAGCAGCCAACGGGGGGAACAGCCCCAGCATTTT. It codes for CASSQRGEQPQHF.

This chain connects TRBV5-1 to TRBJ2-7, with D maybe TRBD2 (7 bases). Trimming took off 2 bases at V and 7 bases at J, with 13 bases between the two ends. Germline V gene sequence: CDR1 SGHRS, CDR2 YFSETQ. The CDR3 runs to 13 residues. Here the CDR3 reads CASSFWGGEEQYF. CDR3 nucleotide sequence: TGCGCCAGCAGCTTTTGGGGGGGCGAGGAGCAGTACTTC.

This rearrangement joins TRBV5-1 to TRBJ1-2; 7 nucleotides align to TRBD1. Per germline, CDR1 SGHRS and CDR2 YFSETQ. The trim removed 3 bases at V and 3 bases at J, leaving 2 bases unmatched. The CDR3 is 13 residues long. Written as DNA, the CDR3 is TGCGCCAGCAGCTCAACAGGGGACTATGGCTACACCTTC. It codes for CASSSTGDYGYTF. Drawing the rest from reference TRBV5-1 and TRBJ1-2, the complete variable domain is KAGVTQTPRYLIKTRGQQVTLSCSPISGHRSVSWYQQTPGQGLQFLFEYFSETQRNKGNFPGRFSGRQFSNSRSEMNVSTLELGDSALYLCASSSTGDYGYTFGSGTRLTVV.

J is TRBJ1-2 and V is TRBV5-4; 7 nucleotides align to TRBD1. CDR1 is SGHNT, CDR2 YYREEE, per germline (reference sequence). J gave up 4 bases and V 3 bases, and 6 bases lay outside the gene matches. The CDR3 covers 14 residues. CDR3 amino acids: CASSYDRDLYGYTF. In DNA, the CDR3 is TGTGCCAGCAGCTACGACAGGGACCTCTATGGCTACACCTTC.

The rearrangement joins TRBV4-2 to TRBJ1-1, with TRBD1 as a possible D gene (6 bases). V lost 4 bases and J lost 4, with 19 bases in between. The germline V gene encodes CDR1 LGHNA and CDR2 YNFKEQ. The CDR3 contains 16 residues. The CDR3 sequence is CASSPLGAGEGTEAFF. The CDR3 DNA reads TGTGCCAGCAGCCCATTGGGTGCAGGGGAGGGCACTGAAGCTTTCTTT.

The gene calls are TRBV6-6 and TRBJ2-5; TRBD2 aligns across 12 bases. Unmatched junction bases numbered 3, after V lost 5 bases and J lost 2 bases. This CDR3 is built from 15 residues. CDR1 is MNHNY, CDR2 SVGAGI, per germline (reference sequence). CDR3 in DNA: TGTGCCAGCAGTCGGACTAGCGGGGCTCAAGAGACCCAGTACTTC. It codes for CASSRTSGAQETQYF.

This clone showed up just once. This sequence joins TRBV7-9 and TRBJ2-2, with D possibly being TRBD1 (6 bases). Germline V gene lookup returns CDR1 SEHNR and CDR2 FQNEAQ (reference sequence). V lost 0 bases and J 6 bases, leaving 11 bases between the germline ends. This CDR3 region has 15 residues. DNA for the CDR3: TGTGCCAGCAGCTTAGCGACTCCAGGGGCCGGGGAGCTGTTTTTT. Its translation: CASSLATPGAGELFF. The complete variable domain, with remaining parts taken from reference TRBV7-9 and TRBJ2-2, reads DTGVSQNPRHKITKRGQNVTFRCDPISEHNRLYWYRQTLGQGPEFLTYFQNEAQLEKSRLLSDRFSAERPKGSFSTLEIQRTEQGDSAMYLCASSLATPGAGELFFGEGSRLTVL.

This rearrangement joins TRBV11-2 to TRBJ1-2, with no clear D. The V and J ends lost 0 bases and 4 bases respectively, with 9 bases between them. CDR3 size: 14 residues. The germline gives CDR1 SGHAT, CDR2 FQNNGV. CDR3 amino acids: CASSLDSVGYGYTF. The DNA for the CDR3 is TGTGCCAGCAGCTTAGATTCGGTCGGCTATGGCTACACCTTC.

The chain has TRBV6-5 and TRBJ2-5, with D tentatively TRBD2 (5 bases). The length of the CDR3 is 15 residues. The V gene lost 6 bases and the J gene lost 4 bases, with 18 bases spanning the gap. Germline V gene lookup returns CDR1 MNHEY and CDR2 SVGAGI. In DNA form, the CDR3 reads TGTGCCAGCAGCCCCCGGGGTCGGGAAGGAGAGACCCAGTACTTC. It specifies CASSPRGREGETQYF.

The gene calls are TRBV19 and TRBJ1-5, with TRBD1 matching 7 bases. The CDR3 sequence is 15 residues long. V lost 5 bases, J lost 2 bases, and 6 bases stayed unmatched. Germline V gene sequence: CDR1 LNHDA, CDR2 SQIVND (reference sequence). The CDR3 is CASSARQGGNQPQHF. The CDR3 DNA reads as TGTGCCAGTAGTGCCCGACAGGGTGGCAATCAGCCCCAGCATTTT.

CDR3 residues: CASSVGGLAGYNEQFF. CDR3 DNA: TGTGCCAGCAGCGTAGGGGGACTAGCGGGGTACAATGAGCAGTTCTTC. V gene TRBV9 combines with J gene TRBJ2-1, with 13 nucleotides matching TRBD2. Per germline, CDR1 SGDLS and CDR2 YYNGEE. The CDR3 contains 16 residues. Trimming took 0 bases from V and 4 from J; bases not matched to a gene: 1.

This chain uses TRBV29-1 with TRBJ1-3; D remains ambiguous. Trimming took off 4 bases at V and 4 bases at J, with 5 bases between the two ends. Germline V CDR1 and CDR2: SQVTM, ANQGSEA. The CDR3 extends over 11 amino acids. The CDR3 nucleotides are TGCAGCGTTGTTCAGGGAAACACCATATATTTT. This translates into CSVVQGNTIYF. Complete variable domain (other parts from reference TRBV29-1 and TRBJ1-3): SAVISQKPSRDICQRGTSLTIQCQVDSQVTMMFWYRQQPGQSLTLIATANQGSEATYESGFVIDKFPISRPNLTFSTLTVSNMSPEDSSIYLCSVVQGNTIYFGEGSWLTVV.

This rearrangement joins TRBV7-3 to TRBJ2-7; 10 bases map to TRBD1. Germline V gives CDR1 SGHTA, CDR2 FQGTGA. This CDR3 has 17 residues. Trimming cost V 0 bases and J 0 bases; bases outside gene matches: 5. The CDR3 DNA reads TGTGCCAGCAGCTTAACCGGGACAGGGGCGGGCTCCTACGAGCAGTACTTC. Its translation is CASSLTGTGAGSYEQYF.

CDR3 coding DNA: TGTGCCAGCAGCTTAGGACAGGCTAATCAGCCCCAGCATTTT. Protein product: CASSLGQANQPQHF. The chain combines TRBV13 with TRBJ1-5; weak D call: TRBD1 (5 bases). Trimming took 0 bases from V and 4 from J, leaving 7 bases between them. Germline loops: CDR1 PRHDT, CDR2 FYEKMQ (reference sequence). The CDR3 is 14 residues long.

The rearrangement uses TRBV3-1 (or the pseudogene TRBV3-2) and TRBJ1-4; 10 bases line up with TRBD1. The CDR3 spans 14 residues. Germline CDR1 LGHDT, CDR2 YNNKEL (reference sequence). J gave up 7 bases and V 4 bases, and 3 bases lay outside the gene matches. The CDR3 coding sequence is TGTGCCAGCAGCCGGGACAGGGGCTCTGAAAAACTGTTTTTT. Encoded protein: CASSRDRGSEKLFF.

This sequence joins TRBV18 and TRBJ1-4, with a possible D match to TRBD1 (5 bases). Trimming stripped 4 bases from V and 0 bases from J, with 6 bases between. This CDR3 comprises 14 residues. Germline assignment: CDR1 KGHSH and CDR2 LQKENI. For the CDR3, the DNA is TGTGCCAGCTCACAGACAGCAACTAATGAAAAACTGTTTTTT. Protein: CASSQTATNEKLFF.

The chain recombines TRBV7-2 with TRBJ2-5, with 9 bases identical to TRBD2. V shed 4 bases and J 7 bases; nucleotides not matched to a gene: 10. The germline V gene encodes CDR1 SGHTA and CDR2 FQGNSA. This CDR3 spans 15 amino acids. The CDR3 spells CASSSGGGAGGTQYF. Written as DNA, the CDR3 is TGTGCCAGCAGCTCCGGCGGGGGGGCTGGGGGGACCCAGTACTTC.

The rearrangement uses TRBV5-1 and TRBJ2-1, with TRBD2 identical over 11 bases. From germline, CDR1 is SGHRS and CDR2 YFSETQ. V lost 6 bases to trimming and J lost 0 bases; unmatched junction nucleotides: 5. This CDR3 spans 16 amino acids. Here the CDR3 reads CASIPSGGSSYNEQFF. The DNA for the CDR3 is TGCGCCAGCATCCCTAGCGGGGGGAGCTCCTACAATGAGCAGTTCTTC.

There are a few counts of this clone. This chain links TRBV11-3 with TRBJ1-1, with D perhaps TRBD1 (5 bases). The germline V and J ends were trimmed by 2 bases and 6 bases, with 10 bases remaining between them. Germline V gene sequence: CDR1 SGHNT, CDR2 YENEEA. The CDR3 runs 13 residues. In nucleotides, the CDR3 is TGTGCCAGCAGCTTAAGGTCGGGGGCTGAAGCTTTCTTT. Amino acids: CASSLRSGAEAFF.

This chain connects TRBV20-1 to TRBJ1-2; 7 positions match TRBD1. CDR1 is DFQATT, CDR2 SNEGSKA, per germline (reference sequence). The CDR3 consists of 11 residues. V shed 7 bases, J shed 6 bases, and the junction held 5 bases outside the gene matches. In DNA, the CDR3 is TGCAGTGGCCGTACAGGGGATGGCTACACCTTC. Its protein product is CSGRTGDGYTF.

V is TRBV11-2 and J is TRBJ1-2; tentatively, D is TRBD1 (6 bases). Germline loops: CDR1 SGHAT, CDR2 FQNNGV. The V and J ends lost 0 bases and 7 bases respectively, with 21 bases between them. The CDR3 is made up of 17 amino acids. The CDR3 spells CASSLEAGDPITIGYTF. CDR3 nucleotides: TGTGCCAGCAGCTTAGAGGCAGGGGACCCTATAACTATTGGCTACACCTTC.

Comment on this clone: The germline gene is not matched at one end of the junction; a read error may be the cause. The chain uses TRBV3-1 (or the pseudogene TRBV3-2) and TRBJ2-5; 7 bases are shared with TRBD2. Germline CDR1 LGHDT, CDR2 YNNKEL (reference sequence). This CDR3 comprises 14 residues. The CDR3 DNA reads TGTGCCAGCAACCAAAGACTAGCCGAAGAGACCCAGTACTTC. This encodes CASNQRLAEETQYF.